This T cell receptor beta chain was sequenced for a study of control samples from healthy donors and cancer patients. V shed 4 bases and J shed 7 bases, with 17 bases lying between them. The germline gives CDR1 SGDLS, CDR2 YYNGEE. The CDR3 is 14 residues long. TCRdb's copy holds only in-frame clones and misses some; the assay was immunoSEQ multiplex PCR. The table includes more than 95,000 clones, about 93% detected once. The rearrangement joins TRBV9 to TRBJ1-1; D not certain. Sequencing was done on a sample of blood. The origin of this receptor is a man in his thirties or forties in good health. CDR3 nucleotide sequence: TGTGCCAGCAGCCAGGAGGGTACAGTTCGTGAAGCTTTCTTT. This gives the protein CASSQEGTVREAFF. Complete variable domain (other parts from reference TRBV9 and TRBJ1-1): DSGVTQTPKHLITATGQRVTLRCSPRSGDLSVYWYQQSLDQGLQFLIQYYNGEERAKGNILERFSAQQFPDLHSELNLSSLELGDSALYFCASSQEGTVREAFFGQGTRLTVV.